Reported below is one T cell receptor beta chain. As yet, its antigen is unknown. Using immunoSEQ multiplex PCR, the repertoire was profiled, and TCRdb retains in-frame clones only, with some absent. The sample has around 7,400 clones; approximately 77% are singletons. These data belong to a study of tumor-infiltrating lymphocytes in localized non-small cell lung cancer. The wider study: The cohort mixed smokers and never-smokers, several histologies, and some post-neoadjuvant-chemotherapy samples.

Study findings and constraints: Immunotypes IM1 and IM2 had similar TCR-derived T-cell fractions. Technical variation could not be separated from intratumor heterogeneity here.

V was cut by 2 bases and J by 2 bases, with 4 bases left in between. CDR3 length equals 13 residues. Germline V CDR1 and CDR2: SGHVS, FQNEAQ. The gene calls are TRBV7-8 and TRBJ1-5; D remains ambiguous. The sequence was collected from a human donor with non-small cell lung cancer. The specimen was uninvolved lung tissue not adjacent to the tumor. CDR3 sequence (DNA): TGTGCCAGCAGCTTATCCGGCAATCAGCCCCAGCATTTT. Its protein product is CASSLSGNQPQHF.